This T cell receptor (beta chain) was captured in a study of cytomegalovirus exposure and HLA in healthy donors. Germline assignment: CDR1 SGHNT and CDR2 YENEEA. The V gene end was trimmed by 0 bases and the J gene end by 7 bases; junction bases not matched to a gene: 11. The CDR3 is 17 amino acids. In regard to this clone: Its cognate antigen is unknown.

The PCR used 60 Vbeta and 13 Jbeta primers. The method was immunoSEQ multiplex PCR; TCRdb's version includes in-frame clones alone and lacks a portion of them. Among some 190,000 clones, over 60% were seen once, and the ten largest hold roughly 1.1%. Whole-study results and caveats: Later on, an analysis tied 15,000 to 20,000 TCR beta sequences to HLA alleles at 0.05 false discovery rate.

The sample taken for sequencing was PBMCs. This TCR derives from a middle-aged woman in good health and CMV-seronegative. V usage is TRBV11-3 and J usage is TRBJ1-2; TRBD1 matches 10 bases. CDR3 amino acids: CASSLDTAFGQGGGYTF. The CDR3, as DNA: TGTGCCAGCAGCTTAGATACCGCTTTCGGACAGGGGGGTGGCTACACCTTC.